A selection of T cell receptor beta chains follows, all from one sample in a study of blood T cell repertoires in COVID-19. Only in-frame clones appear in the TCRdb table, and some are missing; sequencing was by immunoSEQ multiplex PCR. The sample shows roughly 290,000 clones, about 87% of them seen only once. The sequencing input was peripheral blood. Receptor source: a woman between 45 and 60 years old who had recovered from COVID-19. Both conserved end residues are part of each CDR3. The D gene is left open where the match is weak. The size entry is marked missing in some rows and otherwise reads once, few, many or a size class.

size: -
J: TRBJ2-3
V: TRBV15
D: -
DNA: TGTGCCACCAGCAGAGGCGGTAGCACAGATACGCAGTATTTT
CDR3: CATSRGGSTDTQYF

size: -
J: TRBJ1-5
V: TRBV4-1
D: -
DNA: TGCGCCAGCAGCCAGACCGACGGTAGGGGCCAGAGCAATCAGCCCCAGCATTTT
CDR3: CASSQTDGRGQSNQPQHF

size: -
J: TRBJ2-1
V: TRBV5-4
D: TRBD1
DNA: TGTGCCAGCTCCGGGACAGGGGCCTACAATGAGCAGTTCTTC
CDR3: CASSGTGAYNEQFF

size: -
J: TRBJ1-1
V: TRBV7-8
D: TRBD1
DNA: TGTGCCAGCAGCTTAGAACTGGGACAGGGGAACACTGAAGCTTTCTTT
CDR3: CASSLELGQGNTEAFF

size: -
J: TRBJ2-1
V: TRBV19
D: -
DNA: TGTGCCAGTAGTATTGGGGGCCAGCGGCCCTACAATGAGCAGTTCTTC
CDR3: CASSIGGQRPYNEQFF

size: -
J: TRBJ2-3
V: TRBV12-3/TRBV12-4
D: -
DNA: TGTGCCAGCAGCCCCCCAGGGGATACGCAGTATTTT
CDR3: CASSPPGDTQYF

size: few
J: TRBJ2-7
V: TRBV7-8
D: TRBD2
DNA: TGTGCCAGCAGTATCCGGGGGGTGGGAGGCTACGAGCAGTACTTC
CDR3: CASSIRGVGGYEQYF

size: -
J: TRBJ1-2
V: TRBV27
D: -
DNA: TGTGCCAGCAGAAGTACAGGGATGAGGGGTGGCTACACCTTC
CDR3: CASRSTGMRGGYTF

size: once
J: TRBJ2-5
V: TRBV28
D: -
DNA: TGTGCCAGCACCCCTCGCGGCTCCGAGACCCAGTACTTC
CDR3: CASTPRGSETQYF

size: few
J: TRBJ2-1
V: TRBV21-1
D: -
DNA: TGTGCCAGCAGCGAGCTTACTACCGGGACTAGCGGGAGCCATGAGCAGTTCTTC
CDR3: CASSELTTGTSGSHEQFF

size: -
J: TRBJ2-7
V: TRBV28
D: -
DNA: TGTGCCAGCAGTGACCGACAGAGCTCCTACGAGCAGTACTTC
CDR3: CASSDRQSSYEQYF

size: -
J: TRBJ1-3
V: TRBV7-2
D: -
DNA: TGTGCCAGCAGCTTAGGACCTCGGGGGAGCTCTGGAAACACCATATATTTT
CDR3: CASSLGPRGSSGNTIYF

size: -
J: TRBJ1-5
V: TRBV19
D: -
DNA: TGTGCCAGTAGTATAGTAGCAGGGGATGCTCAGCCCCAGCATTTT
CDR3: CASSIVAGDAQPQHF

size: once
J: TRBJ1-4
V: TRBV6-5
D: TRBD1
DNA: TGTGCCAGCAGTTACTCTTGGCAGGGGGGAAATGAGAAACTGTTTTTT
CDR3: CASSYSWQGGNEKLFF

size: -
J: TRBJ1-2
V: TRBV7-9
D: -
DNA: TGTGCCAGCAGCTTAGCGACTTTAGGGACACCGTATGGCTACACCTTC
CDR3: CASSLATLGTPYGYTF

size: -
J: TRBJ2-7
V: TRBV28
D: -
DNA: TGTGCCAGCAGTTACGGACGGGACTACGAGCAGTACTTC
CDR3: CASSYGRDYEQYF

size: -
J: TRBJ1-1
V: TRBV7-9
D: TRBD1
DNA: TGTGCCAGCAGCGTAACCGGGACAGGGGAGGCTGAAGCTTTCTTT
CDR3: CASSVTGTGEAEAFF

size: -
J: TRBJ2-2
V: TRBV24-1
D: -
DNA: TGTGCCACCAGTGGGGCGGGGCTTTACGGGGAGCTGTTTTTT
CDR3: CATSGAGLYGELFF

size: -
J: TRBJ2-2
V: TRBV5-1
D: -
DNA: TGCGCCAGCAGCCAAAACACCGGGGAGCTGTTTTTT
CDR3: CASSQNTGELFF